This is a list of T cell receptor beta chains from one sample in a study of early T cells in non-severe SARS-CoV-2 infection. A single record per CDR3 protein comes from TCRdb applying MiXCR to the 5' RACE reads. The profile covers just over 95,000 distinct CDR3 sequences, with more than 9.5% appearing a single time and around 5.4% taken by the ten largest. Sequences were obtained from whole blood. These receptors came from an adult who was a healthcare worker with PCR-confirmed SARS-CoV-2 infection or an uninfected control (not recorded which). CDR3s include the opening cysteine and the closing phenylalanine or tryptophan. Each record gives: V gene, clone size, J gene, CDR3 protein. The listing skips clone size in some rows; elsewhere it reads once, few, many or a size class.

v_call: TRBV18; clone_size: many; j_call: TRBJ2-1; cdr3_aa: CASSREMNEQFF
v_call: TRBV28; clone_size: many; j_call: TRBJ2-1; cdr3_aa: CATRQDIYNEQFF
v_call: TRBV6-1; clone_size: .; j_call: TRBJ2-2; cdr3_aa: CASSERQGWELFF
v_call: TRBV27; clone_size: many; j_call: TRBJ2-5; cdr3_aa: CASSPGTGGETQYF
v_call: TRBV20-1; clone_size: few; j_call: TRBJ2-7; cdr3_aa: CSALSGGSYEQYF
v_call: TRBV19; clone_size: few; j_call: TRBJ2-3; cdr3_aa: CASSLTPLISGDGDTQYF
v_call: TRBV4-1; clone_size: .; j_call: TRBJ2-1; cdr3_aa: CASSRLAGPYNEQFF
v_call: TRBV2; clone_size: .; j_call: TRBJ1-2; cdr3_aa: CASIKDRFDYGYTF
v_call: TRBV4-1; clone_size: many; j_call: TRBJ2-3; cdr3_aa: CASRAVMRNPDTQYF
v_call: TRBV29-1; clone_size: .; j_call: TRBJ1-1; cdr3_aa: CSVEGRTNTEAFF
v_call: TRBV12-3/TRBV12-4; clone_size: .; j_call: TRBJ2-7; cdr3_aa: CASSTTRGEGVYEQYF
v_call: TRBV5-1; clone_size: once; j_call: TRBJ2-3; cdr3_aa: CASSLGVTTDTQYF
v_call: TRBV6-6; clone_size: many; j_call: TRBJ1-4; cdr3_aa: CASRFYRGRANEKLFF
v_call: TRBV21-1; clone_size: .; j_call: TRBJ1-2; cdr3_aa: CASSKGTNNYGYTF
v_call: TRBV6-1; clone_size: many; j_call: TRBJ1-6; cdr3_aa: CASSASYNSPLHF
v_call: TRBV6-2/TRBV6-3; clone_size: .; j_call: TRBJ2-1; cdr3_aa: CASSYMRGGPVTNEQFF
v_call: TRBV3-1; clone_size: few; j_call: TRBJ2-5; cdr3_aa: CASSLPGQAQETQYF
v_call: TRBV7-8; clone_size: .; j_call: TRBJ2-4; cdr3_aa: CASSSNRGLAGIQYF
v_call: TRBV6-5; clone_size: many; j_call: TRBJ1-2; cdr3_aa: CASKERNYGYTF
v_call: TRBV25-1; clone_size: .; j_call: TRBJ2-7; cdr3_aa: CASSESPLSEQYF
v_call: TRBV7-2; clone_size: many; j_call: TRBJ2-7; cdr3_aa: CASSFQGVSSYEQYF
v_call: TRBV5-1; clone_size: many; j_call: TRBJ1-1; cdr3_aa: CASSLEGDEAFF
v_call: TRBV3-1; clone_size: few; j_call: TRBJ1-1; cdr3_aa: CASSQGGSRETEAFF
v_call: TRBV6-5; clone_size: many; j_call: TRBJ1-2; cdr3_aa: CASQGRDYGYTF
v_call: TRBV29-1; clone_size: few; j_call: TRBJ2-1; cdr3_aa: CSVVSGGPGNEQFF